These 13 T cell receptor beta chains came from one sample sequenced in a study of blood T cell repertoires in COVID-19. Clones were sequenced by immunoSEQ multiplex PCR, and TCRdb holds only the in-frame ones, with some missing. Of about 220,000 clones in the sample, 84% were seen once. Sequences were obtained from peripheral blood. These TCRs come from a man younger than 45 with active or convalescent COVID-19.

The chain uses TRBV27 and TRBJ2-1; D perhaps matches TRBD2 (6 bases). The CDR3 spans 14 residues. Trimming stripped 8 bases from V and 9 bases from J, with 20 bases between. Germline assignment: CDR1 MNHEY and CDR2 SMNVEV (reference sequence). The CDR3 here is CASLTGVGGGEQFF. The CDR3 DNA reads TGTGCCAGCCTCACGGGGGTCGGAGGTGGTGAGCAGTTCTTC.

The chain combines TRBV3-1 (or the pseudogene TRBV3-2) with TRBJ1-3; D unclear. Deletions cut 4 bases from V and 1 base from J, with 8 bases between. The CDR3 totals 14 residues. The germline gives CDR1 LGHDT, CDR2 YNNKEL (reference sequence). CDR3 in amino acids: CASSPRVSGNTIYF. CDR3 DNA: TGTGCCAGCAGCCCGAGGGTGTCTGGAAACACCATATATTTT.

The V gene is TRBV28, the J gene TRBJ2-3; 9 bases are a match to TRBD2. The CDR3 covers 16 residues. Trimming cost V 3 bases and J 8 bases; bases outside gene matches: 12. Germline lookup yields CDR1 MDHEN and CDR2 SYDVKM. As DNA, the CDR3 is TGTGCCAGCAGTTTTACGGAGGTAGCGGGAGCGGGTACGCAGTATTTT. Its protein product is CASSFTEVAGAGTQYF.

In its sample, this clone was seen a few times. The rearrangement uses TRBV29-1 and TRBJ1-1; the match to TRBD1 covers 8 bases. Germline lookup yields CDR1 SQVTM and CDR2 ANQGSEA. With V trimmed by 0 bases and J by 8 bases, 2 bases remained unmatched. This CDR3 is 12 amino acids long. The chain's CDR3 is CSVEDRQGEAFF. The CDR3 coding sequence is TGCAGCGTTGAAGATCGACAGGGGGAAGCTTTCTTT.

The chain carries TRBV9 and TRBJ1-6; D unresolved. Between the trimmed V and J ends, which lost 4 bases and 10 bases, there was a span of 12 bases. This CDR3 has 13 amino acids. Germline V lookup: CDR1 SGDLS, CDR2 YYNGEE. CDR3 DNA sequence: TGTGCCAGCAGCTCTGGCGGATACTCACCCCTCCACTTT. It yields the protein CASSSGGYSPLHF.

J is TRBJ1-1 and V is TRBV20-1; tentatively, D is TRBD1 (5 bases). Germline V gene sequence: CDR1 DFQATT, CDR2 SNEGSKA (reference sequence). This CDR3 region has 11 residues. CDR3 residues: CSGLRGSEAFF. The CDR3 bases are TGCAGCGGTTTACGGGGGAGTGAAGCTTTCTTT.

The chain employs TRBV6-5 and TRBJ2-1, with D perhaps TRBD2 (5 bases). This CDR3 spans 14 amino acids. Germline CDR1 and CDR2: MNHEY and SVGAGI. Deletions cut 0 bases from V and 9 bases from J, with 12 bases between. In DNA, the CDR3 is TGTGCCAGCAGTTACTCACTAGTCAAGGCTGAGCAGTTCTTC. It is translated as CASSYSLVKAEQFF.

The gene calls are TRBV7-9 and TRBJ1-4, with D possibly being TRBD1 (6 bases). The CDR3 runs to 14 residues. Germline lookup yields CDR1 SEHNR and CDR2 FQNEAQ (reference sequence). The V and J ends lost 4 bases and 4 bases respectively, with 10 bases between them. CDR3 amino acids: CASSYGRGNEKLFF. In nucleotides, the CDR3 is TGTGCCAGCAGCTATGGCAGGGGTAATGAAAAACTGTTTTTT.

CDR3 amino acids: CASILDPGNGSGELFF. CDR3 coding DNA: TGCGCCAGCATCCTAGACCCCGGGAACGGGTCCGGGGAGCTGTTTTTT. The gene calls are TRBV5-1 and TRBJ2-2; tentative D call: TRBD2 (5 bases). The germline V gene has CDR1 SGHRS and CDR2 YFSETQ. Trimming left V 6 bases short and J 6 bases short, with 21 bases between. The CDR3 runs 16 residues.

Here the CDR3 DNA reads TGCAGCGTTGCCAGCAGCGAATACGAGACCCAGTACTTC. Translating it yields CSVASSEYETQYF. The chain is built from TRBV29-1 and TRBJ2-5; no definite D call. With 4 bases removed from V and 5 bases from J, the gap between germline ends came to 14 bases. The CDR3 has 13 residues. The germline CDR1 and CDR2 sequences are SQVTM and ANQGSEA.

V usage is TRBV30 and J usage is TRBJ2-2; TRBD1 matches 8 bases. CDR1 and CDR2 from the germline V gene are GTSNPN and SVGIG (reference sequence). V lost 5 bases and J lost 8; bases outside the gene matches: 1. The length of the CDR3 is 11 residues. The CDR3 DNA is TGTGCCTGGGACAGGGGAGGGGAGCTGTTTTTT. Protein product: CAWDRGGELFF.

The rearrangement joins TRBV7-8 to TRBJ2-7, with TRBD2 matching 14 bases. Germline loops: CDR1 SGHVS, CDR2 FQNEAQ. The CDR3 is 16 residues long. The J segment lost 2 bases and the V segment lost 5 bases, leaving 5 bases of the junction unmatched. CDR3 residues: CASSPGTSGGTYEQYF. DNA of the CDR3: TGTGCCAGCAGCCCGGGGACTAGCGGGGGTACCTACGAGCAGTACTTC. Full variable domain (missing parts from reference TRBV7-8 and TRBJ2-7): GAGVSQSPRYKVAKRGQDVALRCDPISGHVSLFWYQQALGQGPEFLTYFQNEAQLDKSGLPSDRFFAERPEGSVSTLKIQRTQQEDSAVYLCASSPGTSGGTYEQYFGPGTRLTVT.

The chain is built from TRBV2 and TRBJ2-1; 10 bases line up with TRBD1. Looked up from germline, CDR1 is SNHLY and CDR2 is FYNNEI. The trim removed 0 bases at V and 6 bases at J, leaving 5 bases unmatched. The CDR3 consists of 16 residues. The CDR3, as DNA: TGTGCCAGCAGTGAAGCCCCGGGACAGGGGAGCAATGAGCAGTTCTTC. This codes for CASSEAPGQGSNEQFF.